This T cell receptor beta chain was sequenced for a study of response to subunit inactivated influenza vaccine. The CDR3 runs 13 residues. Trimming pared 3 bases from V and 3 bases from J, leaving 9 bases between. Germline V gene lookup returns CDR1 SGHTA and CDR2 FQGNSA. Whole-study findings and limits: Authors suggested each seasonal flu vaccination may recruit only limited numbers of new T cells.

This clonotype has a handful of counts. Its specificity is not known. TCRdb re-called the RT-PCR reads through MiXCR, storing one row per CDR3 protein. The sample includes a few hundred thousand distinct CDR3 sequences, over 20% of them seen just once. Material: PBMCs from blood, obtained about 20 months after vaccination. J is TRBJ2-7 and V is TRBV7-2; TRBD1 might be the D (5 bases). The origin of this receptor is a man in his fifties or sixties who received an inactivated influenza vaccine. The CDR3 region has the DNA TGTGCCAGCAGCTTGTCAGACAGCTACGAGCAGTACTTC. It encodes CASSLSDSYEQYF.